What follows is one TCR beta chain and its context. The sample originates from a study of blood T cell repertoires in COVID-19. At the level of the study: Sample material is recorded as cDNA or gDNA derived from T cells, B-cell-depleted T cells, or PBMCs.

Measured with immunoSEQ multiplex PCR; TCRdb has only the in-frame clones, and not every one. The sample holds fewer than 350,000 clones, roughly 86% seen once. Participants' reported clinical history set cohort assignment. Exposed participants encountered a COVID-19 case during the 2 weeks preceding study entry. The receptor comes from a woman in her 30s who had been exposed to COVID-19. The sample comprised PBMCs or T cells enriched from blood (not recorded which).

CDR3 amino acids: CAISERGWMVAENTIYF. DNA of the CDR3: TGTGCCATCAGTGAGAGAGGTTGGATGGTCGCCGAGAACACCATATATTTT. The J gene is TRBJ1-3, the V gene TRBV10-3; no clear D. Trimming removed 2 bases from V and 7 bases from J, with 21 bases in between. There are 17 residues in the CDR3. The germline V gene has CDR1 ENHRY and CDR2 SYGVKD.